The T cell receptor (beta chain) under discussion was sequenced for a study of CD8 T cells in Susac syndrome. Broader study findings: The authors found no clonal expansion in Susac syndrome CD4+ T cell repertoires.

With regard to this clonotype: Its specificity is unknown.

The authors reverse transcribed 0.5 to 1 ug RNA with random hexamers. From the immunoSEQ multiplex PCR reads, TCRdb called clonotypes with MiXCR, one entry per CDR3 protein. The table has more than 100,000 distinct CDR3 sequences, approximately 96% seen once. The V end was cut by 7 bases, the J end by 8 bases, with 18 bases between. There are 14 residues in the CDR3. Germline CDR1 LNHDA, CDR2 SQIVND (reference sequence). CD8+ and CD4+ T cells from blood underwent TCR beta sequencing. Both CD4+ and CD8+ T cells were negatively isolated, and TEMRA cells underwent FACS enrichment. The specimen sequenced was CD4+ T cells from PBMCs. The origin of this receptor is a human donor with Susac syndrome. The J gene is TRBJ2-1, the V gene TRBV19; a weak D match, TRBD2 (5 bases). The CDR3 protein is CASNPGLSLDEQFF. CDR3 sequence (DNA): TGTGCCAGTAACCCGGGATTGTCGCTCGATGAGCAGTTCTTC.